This T cell receptor beta chain was recorded in a study of T cells in Graves' hyperthyroidism and ophthalmopathy. Study-wide background: Staff took peripheral blood when the initial diagnosis was made, before any treatment began. Whole-study results and caveats: Ophthalmopathy, as predicted by the model, came a median around 7 months after the prediction. Blood held most thyroid clonotypes expanded above 0.001 frequency.

What was amplified from RNA transcripts were TCR beta CDR3 regions. With the HTBI primer set, the TCR CDR3 went through a first round of RT-PCR. TCRdb re-called the multiplex PCR reads with MiXCR, one entry per CDR3 protein. In the table there are almost 350,000 distinct CDR3 sequences, 18% of which are singletons. This clonotype was seen many times. Its antigen is not identified. Trimming removed 1 base at V and 6 bases at J, with 15 bases between. In germline, CDR1 is MNHNS, CDR2 SASEGT. This CDR3 spans 16 amino acids. This clonotype originated in a middle-aged woman with Graves' ophthalmopathy. Sequenced sample: blood. The gene calls are TRBV6-1 and TRBJ2-2; maybe TRBD2 (5 bases). CDR3 coding DNA: TGTGCCAGCAGTGAAGATCGACGGCGGGTGGCCGGGGAGCTGTTTTTT. It yields the protein CASSEDRRRVAGELFF.